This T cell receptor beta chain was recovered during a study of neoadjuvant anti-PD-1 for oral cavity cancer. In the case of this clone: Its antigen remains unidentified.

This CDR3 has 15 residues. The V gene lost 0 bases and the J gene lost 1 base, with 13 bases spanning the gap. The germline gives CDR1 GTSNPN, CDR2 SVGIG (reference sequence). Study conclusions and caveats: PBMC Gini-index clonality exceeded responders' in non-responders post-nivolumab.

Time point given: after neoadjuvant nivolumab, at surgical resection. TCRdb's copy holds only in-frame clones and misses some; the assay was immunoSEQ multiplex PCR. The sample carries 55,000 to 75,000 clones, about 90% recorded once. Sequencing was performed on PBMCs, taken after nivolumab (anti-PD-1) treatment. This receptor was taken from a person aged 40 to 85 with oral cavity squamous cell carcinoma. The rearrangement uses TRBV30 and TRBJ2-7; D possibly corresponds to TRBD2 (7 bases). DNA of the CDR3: TGTGCCTGGAGTGTTGGGGGGGCCGGGTCCTACGAGCAGTACTTC. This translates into CAWSVGGAGSYEQYF.